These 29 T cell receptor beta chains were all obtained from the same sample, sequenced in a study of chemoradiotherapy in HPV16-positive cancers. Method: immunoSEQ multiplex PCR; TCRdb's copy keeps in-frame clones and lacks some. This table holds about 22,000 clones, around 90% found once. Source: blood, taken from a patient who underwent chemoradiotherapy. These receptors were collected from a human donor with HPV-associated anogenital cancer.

Here the CDR3 DNA reads TGTGCCAGCAATCGGGCCTTCTACGAGCAGTACTTC. Protein product: CASNRAFYEQYF. The chain uses TRBV28 and TRBJ2-7; D is unclear. The CDR3 length is 12 residues. V was shortened by 7 bases and J by 3 bases, with 10 bases between the two germline ends. Germline CDR1 MDHEN, CDR2 SYDVKM.

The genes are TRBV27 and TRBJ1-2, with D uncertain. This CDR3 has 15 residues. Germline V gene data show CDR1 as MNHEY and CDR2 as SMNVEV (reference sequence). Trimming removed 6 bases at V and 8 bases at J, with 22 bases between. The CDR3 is CASSSPGHTSSGYTF. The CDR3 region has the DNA TGTGCCAGCAGCTCCCCCGGCCACACAAGCTCGGGCTACACCTTC.

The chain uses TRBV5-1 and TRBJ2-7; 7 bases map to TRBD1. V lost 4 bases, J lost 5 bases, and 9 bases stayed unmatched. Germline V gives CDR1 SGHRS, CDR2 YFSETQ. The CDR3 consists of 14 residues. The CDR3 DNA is TGCGCCAGCAGCAAAGGGGGCGTTCGGGACGAGCAGTACTTC. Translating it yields CASSKGGVRDEQYF.

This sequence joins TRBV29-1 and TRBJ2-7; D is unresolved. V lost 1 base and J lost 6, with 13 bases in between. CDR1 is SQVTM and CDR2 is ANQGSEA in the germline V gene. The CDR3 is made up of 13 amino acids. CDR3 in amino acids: CSVEGQGSSEQYF. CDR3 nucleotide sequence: TGCAGCGTTGAAGGACAAGGAAGCTCCGAGCAGTACTTC.

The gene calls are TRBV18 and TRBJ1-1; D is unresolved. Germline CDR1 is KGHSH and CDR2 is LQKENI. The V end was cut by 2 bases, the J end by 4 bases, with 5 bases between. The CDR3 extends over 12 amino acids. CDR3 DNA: TGTGCCAGCTCACCATTAACCACTGAAGCTTTCTTT. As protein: CASSPLTTEAFF.

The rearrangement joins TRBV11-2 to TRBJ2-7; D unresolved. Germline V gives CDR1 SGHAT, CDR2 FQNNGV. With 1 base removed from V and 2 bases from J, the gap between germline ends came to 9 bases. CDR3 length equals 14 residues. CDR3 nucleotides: TGTGCCAGCAGCTTAGCACCGGGCCCCTACGAGCAGTACTTC. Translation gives CASSLAPGPYEQYF.

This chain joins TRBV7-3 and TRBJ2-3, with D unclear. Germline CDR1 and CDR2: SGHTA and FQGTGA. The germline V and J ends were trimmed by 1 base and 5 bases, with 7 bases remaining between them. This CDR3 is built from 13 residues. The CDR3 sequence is CASSLNRGDTQYF. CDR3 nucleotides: TGTGCCAGCAGCTTAAACCGAGGAGATACGCAGTATTTT. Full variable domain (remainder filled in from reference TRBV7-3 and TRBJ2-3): GAGVSQTPSNKVTEKGKYVELRCDPISGHTALYWYRQSLGQGPEFLIYFQGTGAADDSGLPNDRFFAVRPEGSVSTLKIQRTERGDSAVYLCASSLNRGDTQYFGPGTRLTVL.

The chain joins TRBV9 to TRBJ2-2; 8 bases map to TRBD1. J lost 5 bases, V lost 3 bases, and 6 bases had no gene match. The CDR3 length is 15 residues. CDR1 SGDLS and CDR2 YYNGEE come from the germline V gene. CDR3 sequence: CASSAGGPPTGELFF. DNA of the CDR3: TGTGCCAGCAGCGCAGGGGGCCCCCCTACCGGGGAGCTGTTTTTT.

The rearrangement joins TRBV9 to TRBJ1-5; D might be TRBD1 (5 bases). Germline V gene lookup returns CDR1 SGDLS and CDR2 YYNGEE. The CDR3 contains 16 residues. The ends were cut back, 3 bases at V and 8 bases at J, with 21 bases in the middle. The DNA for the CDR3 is TGTGCCAGCAGCGCCGGGACCAACTCCGGGGGGGAGCCCCAGCATTTT. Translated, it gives CASSAGTNSGGEPQHF.

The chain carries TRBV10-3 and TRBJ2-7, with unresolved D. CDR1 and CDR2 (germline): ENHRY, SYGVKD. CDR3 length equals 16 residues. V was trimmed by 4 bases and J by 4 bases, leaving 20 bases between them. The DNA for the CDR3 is TGTGCCATCAGTGTAAGTGTGACCCCCACTCGATACGAGCAGTACTTC. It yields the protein CAISVSVTPTRYEQYF.

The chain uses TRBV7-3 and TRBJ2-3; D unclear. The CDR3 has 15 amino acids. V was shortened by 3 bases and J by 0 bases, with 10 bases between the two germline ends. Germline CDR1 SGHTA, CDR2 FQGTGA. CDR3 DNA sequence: TGTGCCAGCAGCTTGAGCCCCACTAGCACAGATACGCAGTATTTT. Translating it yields CASSLSPTSTDTQYF.

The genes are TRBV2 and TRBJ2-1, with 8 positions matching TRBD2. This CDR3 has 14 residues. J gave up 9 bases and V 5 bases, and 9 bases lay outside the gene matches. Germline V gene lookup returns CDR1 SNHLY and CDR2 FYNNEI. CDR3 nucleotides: TGTGCCAGCAGTCCTCGACTAGCGCAGTCTGAGCAGTTCTTC. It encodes CASSPRLAQSEQFF.

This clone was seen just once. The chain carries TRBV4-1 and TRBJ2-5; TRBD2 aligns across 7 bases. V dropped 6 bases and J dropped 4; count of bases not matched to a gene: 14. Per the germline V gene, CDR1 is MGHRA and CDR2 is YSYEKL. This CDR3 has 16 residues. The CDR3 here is CASRKAPSGRTETQYF. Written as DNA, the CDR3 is TGCGCCAGCAGGAAAGCGCCTAGCGGTCGAACAGAGACCCAGTACTTC.

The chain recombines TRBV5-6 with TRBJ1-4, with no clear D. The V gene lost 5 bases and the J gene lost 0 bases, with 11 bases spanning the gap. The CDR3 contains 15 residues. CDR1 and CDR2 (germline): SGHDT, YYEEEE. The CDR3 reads CASSELDATNEKLFF. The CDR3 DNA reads TGTGCCAGCAGTGAACTGGACGCAACTAATGAAAAACTGTTTTTT. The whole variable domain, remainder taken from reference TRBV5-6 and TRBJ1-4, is DAGVTQSPTHLIKTRGQQVTLRCSPKSGHDTVSWYQQALGQGPQFIFQYYEEEERQRGNFPDRFSGHQFPNYSSELNVNALLLGDSALYLCASSELDATNEKLFFGSGTQLSVL.

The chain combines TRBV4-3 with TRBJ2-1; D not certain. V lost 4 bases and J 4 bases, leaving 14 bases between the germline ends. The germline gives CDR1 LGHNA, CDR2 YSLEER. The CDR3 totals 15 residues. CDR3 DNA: TGCGCCAGCAGCCTCCAACTGGGGTATTACAATGAGCAGTTCTTC. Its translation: CASSLQLGYYNEQFF.

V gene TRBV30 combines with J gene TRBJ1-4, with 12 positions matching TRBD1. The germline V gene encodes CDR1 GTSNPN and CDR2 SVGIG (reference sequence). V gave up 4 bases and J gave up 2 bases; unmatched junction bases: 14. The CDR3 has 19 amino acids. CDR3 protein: CAWITRDRGLGRTNEKLFF. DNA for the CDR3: TGTGCCTGGATCACCCGGGACAGGGGGCTGGGGAGGACTAATGAAAAACTGTTTTTT.

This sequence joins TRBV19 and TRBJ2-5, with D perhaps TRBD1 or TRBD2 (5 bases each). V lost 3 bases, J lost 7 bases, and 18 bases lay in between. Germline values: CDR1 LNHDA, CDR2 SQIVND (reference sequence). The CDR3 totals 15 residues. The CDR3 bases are TGTGCCAGTAGTATTTATGGAACAGGCGGGTGGACCCAGTACTTC. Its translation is CASSIYGTGGWTQYF.

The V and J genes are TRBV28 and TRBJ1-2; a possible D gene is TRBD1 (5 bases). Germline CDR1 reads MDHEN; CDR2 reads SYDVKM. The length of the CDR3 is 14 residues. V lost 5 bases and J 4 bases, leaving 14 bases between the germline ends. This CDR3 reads CASSPPGRGYGYTF. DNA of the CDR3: TGTGCCAGCAGTCCACCGGGGAGGGGCTATGGCTACACCTTC.

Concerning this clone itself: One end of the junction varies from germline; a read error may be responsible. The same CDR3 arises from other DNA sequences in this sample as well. The CDR3 is CASSPMAGAGIYEQYF. The CDR3 nucleotides are TGTGCCAGCAGCCCAATGGCGGGAGCGGGGATCTACGAGCAGTACTTT. The chain couples TRBV7-6 to TRBJ2-7, with 7 positions matching TRBD2. This CDR3 is built from 16 residues. In germline, CDR1 is SGHVS, CDR2 FNYEAQ.

CDR3 sequence: CAISGPSNQPQHF. The DNA for the CDR3 is TGTGCCATCAGTGGCCCAAGCAATCAGCCCCAGCATTTT. The rearrangement joins TRBV10-3 to TRBJ1-5, with D unclear. From germline, CDR1 is ENHRY and CDR2 SYGVKD. V lost 4 bases, J lost 1 base, and 5 bases lay in between. The CDR3 covers 13 residues.

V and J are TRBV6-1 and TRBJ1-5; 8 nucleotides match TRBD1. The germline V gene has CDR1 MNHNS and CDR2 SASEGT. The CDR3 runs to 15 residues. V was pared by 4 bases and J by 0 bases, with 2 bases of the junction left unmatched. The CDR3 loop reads CASSGQGFSNQPQHF. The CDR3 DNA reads TGTGCCAGCAGTGGACAGGGGTTTAGCAATCAGCCCCAGCATTTT.

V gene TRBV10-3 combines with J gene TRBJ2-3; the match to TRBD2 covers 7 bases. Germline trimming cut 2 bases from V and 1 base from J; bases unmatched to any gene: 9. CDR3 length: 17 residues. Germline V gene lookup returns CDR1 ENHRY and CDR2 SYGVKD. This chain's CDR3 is CAISEPRLALGTDTQYF. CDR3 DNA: TGTGCCATCAGTGAGCCCCGACTAGCATTAGGCACAGATACGCAGTATTTT.

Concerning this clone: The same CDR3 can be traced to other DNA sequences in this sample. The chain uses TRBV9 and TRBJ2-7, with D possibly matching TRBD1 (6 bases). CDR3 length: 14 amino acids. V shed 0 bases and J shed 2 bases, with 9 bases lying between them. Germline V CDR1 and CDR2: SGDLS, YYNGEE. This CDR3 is CASSVEQGPYEQYF. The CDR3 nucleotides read TGTGCCAGCAGCGTAGAACAGGGCCCCTACGAGCAGTACTTC.

The CDR3 sequence: CASRLRQANYEQYF. The CDR3 DNA reads as TGTGCCAGCAGGCTTCGACAGGCGAATTACGAGCAGTACTTC. V and J are TRBV6-5 and TRBJ2-7; D may be TRBD1 (6 bases). Trimming cost V 6 bases and J 4 bases, with 16 bases left between them. CDR1 and CDR2 (germline): MNHEY, SVGAGI. The CDR3 consists of 14 residues.

The CDR3 is CASSPTGSGNTIYF. CDR3 sequence (DNA): TGTGCCAGCAGCCCGACAGGCTCTGGAAACACCATATATTTT. J is TRBJ1-3 and V is TRBV28; perhaps TRBD1 as D (6 bases). The V gene lost 6 bases and the J gene lost 0 bases, with 9 bases spanning the gap. Looked up from germline, CDR1 is MDHEN and CDR2 is SYDVKM. The CDR3 loop spans 14 amino acids.

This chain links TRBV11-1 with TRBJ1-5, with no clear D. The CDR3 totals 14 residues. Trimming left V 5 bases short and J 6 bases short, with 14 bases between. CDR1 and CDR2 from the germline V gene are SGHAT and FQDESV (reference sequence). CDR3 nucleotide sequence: TGTGCCAGCAGCCTCGGGGTTAGCCGTCAGCCCCAGCATTTT. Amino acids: CASSLGVSRQPQHF.

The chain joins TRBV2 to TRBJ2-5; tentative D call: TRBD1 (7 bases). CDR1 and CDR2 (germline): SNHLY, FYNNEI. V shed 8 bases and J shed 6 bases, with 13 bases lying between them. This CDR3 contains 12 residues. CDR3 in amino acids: CASGAGGKTQYF. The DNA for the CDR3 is TGTGCCAGCGGGGCAGGGGGGAAGACCCAGTACTTC.

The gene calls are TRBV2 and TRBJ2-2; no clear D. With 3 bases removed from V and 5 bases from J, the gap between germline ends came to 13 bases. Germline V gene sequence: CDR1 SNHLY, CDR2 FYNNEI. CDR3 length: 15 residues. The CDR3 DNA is TGTGCCAGCAGTGACCCCAAAGAGGTAACCGGGGAGCTGTTTTTT. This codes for CASSDPKEVTGELFF.

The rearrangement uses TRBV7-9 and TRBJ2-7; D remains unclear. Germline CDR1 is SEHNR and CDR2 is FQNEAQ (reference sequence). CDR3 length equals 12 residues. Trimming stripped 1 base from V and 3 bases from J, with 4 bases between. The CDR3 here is CASSLVGYEQYF. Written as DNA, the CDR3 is TGTGCCAGCAGCTTAGTGGGCTACGAGCAGTACTTC.